One TCR beta chain is described in this entry. This sample is drawn from a study of blood T cell repertoires in COVID-19. Study information: PBMCs, B-cell-depleted T cells, or T cells provided the cDNA or gDNA that made up the material.

The CDR3 runs 16 residues. V was shortened by 1 base and J by 0 bases, with 13 bases between the two germline ends. In germline, CDR1 is LGHDT, CDR2 YNNKEL (reference sequence). The method was immunoSEQ multiplex PCR; TCRdb's version includes in-frame clones alone and lacks a portion of them. The sample records 150,000 to 200,000 clones, roughly 85% being singletons. Sequenced sample: PBMCs or T cells enriched from blood (not recorded which). This chain uses TRBV3-1 (or the pseudogene TRBV3-2) with TRBJ2-7; a weak D match, TRBD2 (5 bases). The sequence derives from a woman aged 18-29 years who had recovered from COVID-19. Here the CDR3 DNA reads TGTGCCAGCAGCCAAGTAAGGGAGATAAGCTCCTACGAGCAGTACTTC. This translates into CASSQVREISSYEQYF.